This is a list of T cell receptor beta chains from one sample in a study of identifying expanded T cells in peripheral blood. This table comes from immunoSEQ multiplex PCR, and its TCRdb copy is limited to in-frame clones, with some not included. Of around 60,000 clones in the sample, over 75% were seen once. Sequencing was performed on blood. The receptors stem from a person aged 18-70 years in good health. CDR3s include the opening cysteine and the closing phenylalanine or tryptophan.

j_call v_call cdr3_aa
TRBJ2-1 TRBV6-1 CASSRTSGSNNEQFF
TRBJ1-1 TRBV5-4 CASSPPAGENTEAFF
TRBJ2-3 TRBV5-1 CASSSSTGADTQYF
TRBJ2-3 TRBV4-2 CASSQGSTDTQYF
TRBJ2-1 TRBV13 CASSPGTSGRVYNEQFF
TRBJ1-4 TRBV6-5 CASSQGHREKLFF
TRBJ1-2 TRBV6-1 CASRQRGGANYGYTF
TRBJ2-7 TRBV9 CASSPTVGEYEQYF
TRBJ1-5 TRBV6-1 CASSEAGGRQPQHF
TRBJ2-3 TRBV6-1 CASSEVNADTQYF
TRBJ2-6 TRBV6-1 CASSATGTGANVLTF
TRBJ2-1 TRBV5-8 CASTTGTSYNEQFF
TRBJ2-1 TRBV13 CASSLRPGINSNEQFF
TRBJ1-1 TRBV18 CASSPTGDTEAFF
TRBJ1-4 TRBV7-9 CASSDRINEKLFF
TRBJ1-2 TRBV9 CASSTWGGGAQDTF
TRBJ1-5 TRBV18 CASSNRTGGNQPQHF
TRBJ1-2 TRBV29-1 CSGHSGGYGYTF
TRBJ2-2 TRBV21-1 CASSAGTGGTTGELFF
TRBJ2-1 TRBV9 CASSSAGTGIDEQFF
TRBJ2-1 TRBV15 CATSAGTSGPNEQFF
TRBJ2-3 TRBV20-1 CSAGGPDTQYF
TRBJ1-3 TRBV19 CASSGMGSGGNTIYF
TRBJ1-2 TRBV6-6 CASNADPRQGYGYTF
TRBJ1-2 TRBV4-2 CASSQANQQGASGYTF
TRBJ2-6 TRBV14 CASSQMGTGGTYGANVLTF
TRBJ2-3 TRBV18 CASSPILANENTDTQYF
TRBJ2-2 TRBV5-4 CATRSGVGTGELFF
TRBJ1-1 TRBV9 CASSATPNTEAFF
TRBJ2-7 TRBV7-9 CASSRTEDYEQYF
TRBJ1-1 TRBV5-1 CASSLGRGFGNTEAFF
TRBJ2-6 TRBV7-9 CASSLGGLGYSGANVLTF
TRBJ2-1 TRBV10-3 CAIRRGEYNEQFF
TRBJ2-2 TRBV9 CASSVDPGGVGELFF
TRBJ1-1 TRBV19 CASTLGQLNTEAFF
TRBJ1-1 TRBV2 CASSGQGYFTEAFF
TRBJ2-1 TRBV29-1 CSVVPPNEQFF
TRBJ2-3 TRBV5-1 CASTSGQGTDTQYF
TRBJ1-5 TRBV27 CASSSGGPNSPQHF
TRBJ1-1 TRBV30 CAWRDSNTEAFF
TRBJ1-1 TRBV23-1 CASSQSRAVNTEAFF
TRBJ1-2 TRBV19 CASSTQQGAYGYTF
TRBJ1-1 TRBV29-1 CSVEQQTNTEAFF
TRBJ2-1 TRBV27 CATRWGAYNEQFF
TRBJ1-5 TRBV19 CASSRQWRGNQPQHF
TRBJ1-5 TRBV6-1 CASSDGQIWGNQPQHF
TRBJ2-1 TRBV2 CASSVFFALEQFF
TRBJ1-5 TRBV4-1 CASSFRAGQGDQPQHF
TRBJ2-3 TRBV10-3 CAIRERTDGTDTQYF
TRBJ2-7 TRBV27 CASSPERASGDEQYF
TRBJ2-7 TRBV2 CASSERGEEQYF